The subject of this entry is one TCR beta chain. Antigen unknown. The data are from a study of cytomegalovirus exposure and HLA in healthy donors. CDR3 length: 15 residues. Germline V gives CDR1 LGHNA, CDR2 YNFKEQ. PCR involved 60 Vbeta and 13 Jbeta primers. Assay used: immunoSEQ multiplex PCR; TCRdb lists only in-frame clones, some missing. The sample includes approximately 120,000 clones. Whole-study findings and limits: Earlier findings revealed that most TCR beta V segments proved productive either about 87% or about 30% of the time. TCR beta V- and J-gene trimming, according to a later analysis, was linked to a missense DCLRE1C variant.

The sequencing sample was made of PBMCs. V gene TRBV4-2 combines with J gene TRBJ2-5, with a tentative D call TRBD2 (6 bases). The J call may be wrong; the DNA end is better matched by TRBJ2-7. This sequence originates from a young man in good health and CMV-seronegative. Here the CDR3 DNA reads TGTGCCAGCAGCCAACACCCGGGACTCACCTCCGAGCAGTACTTC. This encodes CASSQHPGLTSEQYF.